This T cell receptor beta chain was captured in a study of T cell repertoires in cytomegalovirus infection. Study summary: Signatures in public TCR beta sequences pointed to both CMV infection and matching HLA type.

Findings and limits, study-wide: The ex vivo response showed dominance by HLA-C-restricted CMV-specific TCR beta clonotypes.

One entry per CDR3 protein results from TCRdb running MiXCR on the reads. The sample has almost 550,000 distinct CDR3 sequences, about 15% seen once. For this clonotype: As yet, its antigen is unknown.

The source material was CD8+ T cells from PBMCs. The sequence was collected from a human donor in good health (CMV status not recorded). Some clones in this sample may be carry-over from other donors' samples.

DNA of the CDR3: TGTGCCAGTAGTATCGGGGGCCTCACCGGGGAGCTGTTTTTT. Its protein product is CASSIGGLTGELFF. The chain carries TRBV19 and TRBJ2-2, with D tentatively TRBD1 or TRBD2 (6 bases each). V was shortened by 3 bases and J by 4 bases, with 9 bases between the two germline ends. Germline V gene lookup returns CDR1 LNHDA and CDR2 SQIVND (reference sequence). The CDR3 contains 14 residues.